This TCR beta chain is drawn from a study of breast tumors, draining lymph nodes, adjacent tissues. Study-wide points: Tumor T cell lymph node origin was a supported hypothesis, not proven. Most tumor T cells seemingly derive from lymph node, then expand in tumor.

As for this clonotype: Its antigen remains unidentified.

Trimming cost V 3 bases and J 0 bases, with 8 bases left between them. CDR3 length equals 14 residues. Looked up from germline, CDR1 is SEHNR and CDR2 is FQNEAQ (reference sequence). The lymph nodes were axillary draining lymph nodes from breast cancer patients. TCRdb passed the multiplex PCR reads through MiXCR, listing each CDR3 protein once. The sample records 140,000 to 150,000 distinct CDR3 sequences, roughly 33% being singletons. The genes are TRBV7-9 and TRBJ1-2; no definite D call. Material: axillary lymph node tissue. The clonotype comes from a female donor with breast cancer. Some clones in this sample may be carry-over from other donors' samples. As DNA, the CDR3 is TGTGCCAGCAGCTTCTTATGTGCTAACTATGGCTACACCTTC. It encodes CASSFLCANYGYTF.